This T cell receptor (beta chain) was observed in a study of OX40 agonist ivuxolimab in advanced cancers. The overall study: Ivuxolimab doses were 0.01, 0.1, 0.3, 1.5, 3 or 10 mg/kg every 2 weeks. Partial responses were achieved by three patients: one hepatocellular carcinoma, two cutaneous melanoma. Dose-escalation patients suffered from hepatocellular carcinoma, melanoma, renal cell or head and neck cancer. Study-wide results and caveats: Low normalized T-cell clonal expansion was also seen in some nonresponders.

The CDR3 consists of 14 residues. CDR1 is SNHLY and CDR2 is FYNNEI in the germline V gene. Trimming shortened V by 3 bases and J by 4 bases, and 12 bases separated the two germline ends. This clone was picked up a small number of times. Its target is unknown. Method: immunoSEQ multiplex PCR; TCRdb's copy keeps in-frame clones and lacks some. The data show tens of thousands of clones, 70% to 90% seen once. The origin of this receptor is an adult with an advanced solid tumor such as melanoma, head and neck, liver or kidney cancer. Sequenced here: CD4+ or CD8+ T cells sorted from blood, sampled in a trial of the OX40 agonist ivuxolimab. The J gene is TRBJ1-2, the V gene TRBV2; the D gene is possibly TRBD1 (5 bases). Here the CDR3 reads CASSEGREIYGYTF. The CDR3 nucleotides read TGTGCCAGCAGTGAGGGCAGGGAAATCTATGGCTACACCTTC.